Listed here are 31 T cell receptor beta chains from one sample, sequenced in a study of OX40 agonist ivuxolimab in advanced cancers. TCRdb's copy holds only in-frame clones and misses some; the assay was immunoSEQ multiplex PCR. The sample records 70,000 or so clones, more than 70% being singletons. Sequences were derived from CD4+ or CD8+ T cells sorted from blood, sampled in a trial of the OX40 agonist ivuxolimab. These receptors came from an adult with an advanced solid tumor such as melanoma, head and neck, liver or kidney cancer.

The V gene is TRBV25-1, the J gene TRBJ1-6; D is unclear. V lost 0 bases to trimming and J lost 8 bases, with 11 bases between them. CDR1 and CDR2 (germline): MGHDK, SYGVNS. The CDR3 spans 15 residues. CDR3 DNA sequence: TGTGCCAGCAGTGAATATCGGGGTTTGGATTCACCCCTCCACTTT. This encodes CASSEYRGLDSPLHF. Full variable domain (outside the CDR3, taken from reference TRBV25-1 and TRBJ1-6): EADIYQTPRYLVIGTGKKITLECSQTMGHDKMYWYQQDPGMELHLIHYSYGVNSTEKGDLSSESTVSRIRTEHFPLTLESARPSHTSQYLCASSEYRGLDSPLHFGNGTRLTVT.

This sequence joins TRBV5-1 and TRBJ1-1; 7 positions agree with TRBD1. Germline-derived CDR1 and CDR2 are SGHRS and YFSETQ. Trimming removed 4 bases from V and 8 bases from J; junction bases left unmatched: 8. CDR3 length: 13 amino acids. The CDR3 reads CASSTLTGIEAFF. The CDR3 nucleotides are TGCGCCAGCAGCACCCTGACAGGGATCGAAGCTTTCTTT.

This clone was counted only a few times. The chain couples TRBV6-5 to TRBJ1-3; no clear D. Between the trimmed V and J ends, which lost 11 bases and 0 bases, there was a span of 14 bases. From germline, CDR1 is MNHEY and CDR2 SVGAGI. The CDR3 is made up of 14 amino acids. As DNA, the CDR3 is TGTGCCGGCCCGACACTTCTCTCTGGAAACACCATATATTTT. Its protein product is CAGPTLLSGNTIYF.

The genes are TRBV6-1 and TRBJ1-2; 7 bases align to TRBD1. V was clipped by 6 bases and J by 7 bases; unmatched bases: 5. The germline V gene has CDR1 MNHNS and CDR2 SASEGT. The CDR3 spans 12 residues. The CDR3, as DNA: TGTGCCAGCAGCCGACAGGGAGCTGGCTACACCTTC. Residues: CASSRQGAGYTF.

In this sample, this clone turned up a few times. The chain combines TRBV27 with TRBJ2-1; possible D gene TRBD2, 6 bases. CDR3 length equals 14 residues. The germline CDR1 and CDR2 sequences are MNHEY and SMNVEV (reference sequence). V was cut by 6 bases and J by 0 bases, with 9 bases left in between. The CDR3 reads CASSFSGSYNEQFF. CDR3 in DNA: TGTGCCAGCAGCTTTAGCGGCTCCTACAATGAGCAGTTCTTC.

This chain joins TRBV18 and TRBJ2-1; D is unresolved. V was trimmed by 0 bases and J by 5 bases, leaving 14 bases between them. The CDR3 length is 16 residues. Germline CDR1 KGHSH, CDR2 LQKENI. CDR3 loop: CASSPPSSLIDNEQFF. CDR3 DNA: TGTGCCAGCTCACCACCGAGCAGCCTAATTGACAATGAGCAGTTCTTC.

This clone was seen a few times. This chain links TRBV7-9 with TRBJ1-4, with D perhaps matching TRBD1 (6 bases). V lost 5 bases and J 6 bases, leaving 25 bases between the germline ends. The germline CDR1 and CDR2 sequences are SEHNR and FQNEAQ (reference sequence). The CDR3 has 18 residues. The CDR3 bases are TGTGCCAGCAGCGGATTAAAGATCGCAGGGGTCAAGGATGAAAAACTGTTTTTT. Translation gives CASSGLKIAGVKDEKLFF.

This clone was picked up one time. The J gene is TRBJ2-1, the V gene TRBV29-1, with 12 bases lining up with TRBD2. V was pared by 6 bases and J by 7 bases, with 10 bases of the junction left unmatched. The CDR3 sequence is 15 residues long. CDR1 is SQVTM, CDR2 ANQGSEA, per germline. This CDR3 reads CSVAPSGRARNEQFF. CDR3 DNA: TGCAGCGTAGCCCCTAGCGGGAGGGCCAGGAATGAGCAGTTCTTC.

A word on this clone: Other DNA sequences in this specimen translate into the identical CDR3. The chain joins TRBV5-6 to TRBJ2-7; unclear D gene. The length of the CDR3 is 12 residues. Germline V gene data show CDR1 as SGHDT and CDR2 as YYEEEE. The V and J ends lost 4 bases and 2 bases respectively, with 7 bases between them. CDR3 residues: CASSLAPYEQYF. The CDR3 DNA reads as TGTGCCAGCAGCCTGGCCCCCTACGAGCAGTACTTC.

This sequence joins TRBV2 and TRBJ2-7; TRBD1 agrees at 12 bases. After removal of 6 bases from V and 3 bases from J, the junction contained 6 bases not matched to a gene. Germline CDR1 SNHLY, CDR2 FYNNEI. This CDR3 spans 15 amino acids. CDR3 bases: TGTGCCAGCAGGACCGGGACAGGGGGCCTCTACGAGCAGTACTTC. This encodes CASRTGTGGLYEQYF.

The DNA for the CDR3 is TGTGCCAGCACCCTAGCGGGAGAAACTTACAATGAGCAGTTCTTC. It translates to CASTLAGETYNEQFF. This chain uses TRBV9 with TRBJ2-1, with TRBD2 matching over 10 bases. Germline V lookup: CDR1 SGDLS, CDR2 YYNGEE. The CDR3 is 15 amino acids. The ends lost 6 bases at V and 4 bases at J; junction bases unmatched: 7.

The CDR3 bases are TGTGCCAGCAGTTTATCGGCGGGGACTAGCGCCTACGAGCAGTACTTC. Translation: CASSLSAGTSAYEQYF. The chain combines TRBV27 with TRBJ2-5, with 10 bases aligning to TRBD2. The J call may be mistaken, given a closer DNA end match to TRBJ2-7. Looked up from germline, CDR1 is MNHEY and CDR2 is SMNVEV (reference sequence). CDR3 size: 16 residues.

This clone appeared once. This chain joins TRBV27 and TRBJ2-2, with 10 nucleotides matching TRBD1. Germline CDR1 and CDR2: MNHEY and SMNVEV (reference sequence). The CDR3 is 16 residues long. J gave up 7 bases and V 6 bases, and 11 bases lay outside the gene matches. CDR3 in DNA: TGTGCCAGCAGGCCTCACCGGGACAGGGGTGGCGGGGAGCTGTTTTTT. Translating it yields CASRPHRDRGGGELFF.

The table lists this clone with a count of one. DNA of the CDR3: TGTGCCAGCAGAGTTGCCGGGAGGAAAAACACTGAAGCTTTCTTT. Amino acid sequence: CASRVAGRKNTEAFF. The chain recombines TRBV7-9 with TRBJ1-1; no clear D. CDR3 length equals 15 residues. Trimming left V 6 bases short and J 2 bases short, with 16 bases between. In germline, CDR1 is SEHNR, CDR2 FQNEAQ (reference sequence). Filled out from reference TRBV7-9 and TRBJ1-1, the complete variable domain reads DTGVSQNPRHKITKRGQNVTFRCDPISEHNRLYWYRQTLGQGPEFLTYFQNEAQLEKSRLLSDRFSAERPKGSFSTLEIQRTEQGDSAMYLCASRVAGRKNTEAFFGQGTRLTVV.

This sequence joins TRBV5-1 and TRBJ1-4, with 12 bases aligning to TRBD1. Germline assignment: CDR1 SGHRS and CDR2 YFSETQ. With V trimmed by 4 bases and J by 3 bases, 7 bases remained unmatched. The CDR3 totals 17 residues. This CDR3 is CASSKGQGAKANEKLFF. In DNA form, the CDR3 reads TGCGCCAGCAGCAAGGGACAGGGGGCGAAGGCTAATGAAAAACTGTTTTTT.

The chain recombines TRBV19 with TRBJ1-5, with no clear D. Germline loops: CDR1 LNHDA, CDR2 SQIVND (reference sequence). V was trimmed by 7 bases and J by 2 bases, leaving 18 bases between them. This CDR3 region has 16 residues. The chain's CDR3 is CASTPWLFGGNQPQHF. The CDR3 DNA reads TGTGCCAGTACCCCGTGGCTCTTCGGGGGCAATCAGCCCCAGCATTTT. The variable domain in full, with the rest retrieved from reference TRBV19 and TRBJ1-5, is DGGITQSPKYLFRKEGQNVTLSCEQNLNHDAMYWYRQDPGQGLRLIYYSQIVNDFQKGDIAEGYSVSREKKESFPLTVTSAQKNPTAFYLCASTPWLFGGNQPQHFGDGTRLSIL.

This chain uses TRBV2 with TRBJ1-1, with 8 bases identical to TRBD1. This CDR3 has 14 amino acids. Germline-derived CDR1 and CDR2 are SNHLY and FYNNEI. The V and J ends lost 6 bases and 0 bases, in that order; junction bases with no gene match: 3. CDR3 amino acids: CASRGQALNTEAFF. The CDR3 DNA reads TGTGCCAGCAGGGGACAGGCCTTGAACACTGAAGCTTTCTTT. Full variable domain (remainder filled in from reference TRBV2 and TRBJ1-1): EPEVTQTPSHQVTQMGQEVILRCVPISNHLYFYWYRQILGQKVEFLVSFYNNEISEKSEIFDDQFSVERPDGSNFTLKIRSTKLEDSAMYFCASRGQALNTEAFFGQGTRLTVV.

CDR3 sequence: CASSAGLAGVEQYF. The CDR3, as DNA: TGTGCCAGCAGCGCGGGACTAGCGGGAGTCGAGCAGTACTTC. The rearrangement links TRBV2 to TRBJ2-7, with 14 bases identical to TRBD2. Germline CDR1 SNHLY, CDR2 FYNNEI. The CDR3 totals 14 residues. The V gene end was trimmed by 6 bases and the J gene end by 6 bases; junction bases not matched to a gene: 4.

This CDR3 is CASSLRLGRNTIYF. As DNA, the CDR3 is TGTGCCAGTAGTCTCCGCTTGGGAAGAAACACCATATATTTT. This chain connects TRBV19 to TRBJ1-3; unclear D gene. CDR3 length equals 14 residues. Germline assignment: CDR1 LNHDA and CDR2 SQIVND (reference sequence). V was pared by 5 bases and J by 5 bases, with 13 bases between. The variable domain in full, with the rest retrieved from reference TRBV19 and TRBJ1-3, is DGGITQSPKYLFRKEGQNVTLSCEQNLNHDAMYWYRQDPGQGLRLIYYSQIVNDFQKGDIAEGYSVSREKKESFPLTVTSAQKNPTAFYLCASSLRLGRNTIYFGEGSWLTVV.

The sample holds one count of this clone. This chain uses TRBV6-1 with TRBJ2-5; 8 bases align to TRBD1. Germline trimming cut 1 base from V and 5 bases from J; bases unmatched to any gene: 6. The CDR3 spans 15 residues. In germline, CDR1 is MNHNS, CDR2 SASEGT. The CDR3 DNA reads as TGTGCCAGCAGTGAAGAAGTCAGGGGGCGGGAGACCCAGTACTTC. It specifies CASSEEVRGRETQYF.

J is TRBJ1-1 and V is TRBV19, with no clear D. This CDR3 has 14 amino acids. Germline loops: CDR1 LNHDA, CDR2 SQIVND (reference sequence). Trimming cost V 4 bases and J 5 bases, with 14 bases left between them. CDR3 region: CASSTDAVRTEAFF. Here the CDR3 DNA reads TGTGCCAGTAGTACCGACGCAGTGAGGACTGAAGCTTTCTTT. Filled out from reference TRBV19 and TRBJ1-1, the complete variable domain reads DGGITQSPKYLFRKEGQNVTLSCEQNLNHDAMYWYRQDPGQGLRLIYYSQIVNDFQKGDIAEGYSVSREKKESFPLTVTSAQKNPTAFYLCASSTDAVRTEAFFGQGTRLTVV.

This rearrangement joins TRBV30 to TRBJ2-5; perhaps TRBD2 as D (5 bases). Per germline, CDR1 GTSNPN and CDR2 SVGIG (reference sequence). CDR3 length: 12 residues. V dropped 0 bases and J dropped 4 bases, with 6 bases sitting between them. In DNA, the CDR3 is TGTGCCTGGAGTGTACGGGGAGAGACCCAGTACTTC. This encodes CAWSVRGETQYF.

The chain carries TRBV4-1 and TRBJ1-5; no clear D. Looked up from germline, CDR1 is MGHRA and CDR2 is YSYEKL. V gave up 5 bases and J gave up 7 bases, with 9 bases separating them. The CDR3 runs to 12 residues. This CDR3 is CASSNLEQPQHF. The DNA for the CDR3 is TGCGCCAGCAGCAATCTGGAGCAGCCCCAGCATTTT.

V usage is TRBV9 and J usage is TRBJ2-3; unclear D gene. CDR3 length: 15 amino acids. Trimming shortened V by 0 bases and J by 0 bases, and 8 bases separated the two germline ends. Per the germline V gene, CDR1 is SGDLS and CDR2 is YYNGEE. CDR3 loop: CASSVGHRSTDTQYF. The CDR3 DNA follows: TGTGCCAGCAGCGTAGGCCACCGTAGCACAGATACGCAGTATTTT.

The CDR3: CASSVYPNTEAFF. The DNA for the CDR3 is TGTGCCAGCAGCGTGTACCCGAACACTGAAGCTTTCTTT. The chain has TRBV9 and TRBJ1-1; D not certain. Germline V gene data show CDR1 as SGDLS and CDR2 as YYNGEE. With 2 bases removed from V and 1 base from J, the gap between germline ends came to 6 bases. The CDR3 totals 13 residues. Variable domain in full (rest from reference TRBV9 and TRBJ1-1): DSGVTQTPKHLITATGQRVTLRCSPRSGDLSVYWYQQSLDQGLQFLIQYYNGEERAKGNILERFSAQQFPDLHSELNLSSLELGDSALYFCASSVYPNTEAFFGQGTRLTVV.

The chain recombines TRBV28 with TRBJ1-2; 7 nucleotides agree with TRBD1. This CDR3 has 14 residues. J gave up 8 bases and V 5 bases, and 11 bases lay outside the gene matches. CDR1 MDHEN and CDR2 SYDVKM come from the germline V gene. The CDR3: CASSTTGARRGYTF. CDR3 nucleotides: TGTGCCAGCAGTACTACAGGGGCACGAAGGGGCTACACCTTC.

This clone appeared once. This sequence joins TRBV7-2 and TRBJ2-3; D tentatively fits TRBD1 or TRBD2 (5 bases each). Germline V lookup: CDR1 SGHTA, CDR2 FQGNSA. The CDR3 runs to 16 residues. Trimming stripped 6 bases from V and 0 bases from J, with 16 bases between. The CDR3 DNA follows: TGTGCCAGCAGGTCCGGATGGGGCGGGAGCACAGATACGCAGTATTTT. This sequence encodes CASRSGWGGSTDTQYF.

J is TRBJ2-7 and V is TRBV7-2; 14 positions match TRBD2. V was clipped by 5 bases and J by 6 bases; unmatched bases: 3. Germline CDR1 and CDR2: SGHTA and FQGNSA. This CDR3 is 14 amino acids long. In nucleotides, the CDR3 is TGTGCCAGCAGCCCGGGACTAGCGGGAGTCGAGCAGTACTTC. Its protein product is CASSPGLAGVEQYF.

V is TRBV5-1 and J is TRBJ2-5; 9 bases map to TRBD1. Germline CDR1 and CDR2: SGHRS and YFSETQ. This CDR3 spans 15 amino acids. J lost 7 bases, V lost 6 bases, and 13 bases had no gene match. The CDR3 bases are TGCGCCAGCACCCGGGGACAGGGCAACGGGGGGACCCAGTACTTC. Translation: CASTRGQGNGGTQYF.

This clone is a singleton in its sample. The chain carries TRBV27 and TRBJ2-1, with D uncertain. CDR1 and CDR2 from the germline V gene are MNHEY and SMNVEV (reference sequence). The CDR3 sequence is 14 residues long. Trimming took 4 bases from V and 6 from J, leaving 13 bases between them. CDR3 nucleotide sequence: TGTGCCAGCAGTTACGAACCTTGGACCAATGAGCAGTTCTTC. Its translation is CASSYEPWTNEQFF.

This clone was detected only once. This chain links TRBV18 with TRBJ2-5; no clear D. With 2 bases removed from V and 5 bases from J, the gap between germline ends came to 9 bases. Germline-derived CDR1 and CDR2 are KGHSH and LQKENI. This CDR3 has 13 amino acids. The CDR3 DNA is TGTGCCAGCTCACCAGGCAAGACGGAGACCCAGTACTTC. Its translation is CASSPGKTETQYF.